The 28 T cell receptor beta chains presented below share a single source sample, sequenced in a study of blood T cell repertoires in COVID-19. Data came from immunoSEQ multiplex PCR; TCRdb stores just in-frame clones and leaves some out. In the table there are roughly 29,000 clones, 70% to 90% of which are singletons. The sequenced sample was peripheral blood. All receptors derive from a human donor in a cohort sampled during active COVID-19.

This clone was found once. This rearrangement joins TRBV5-6 to TRBJ1-3; D gene uncertain. The CDR3 contains 16 residues. Germline V gives CDR1 SGHDT, CDR2 YYEEEE. V was cut by 4 bases and J by 0 bases, with 14 bases left in between. The CDR3 protein is CASSNGRQSSGNTIYF. CDR3 bases: TGTGCCAGCAGCAACGGGAGGCAGAGCTCTGGAAACACCATATATTTT.

This rearrangement joins TRBV6-5 to TRBJ2-1; tentatively, D is TRBD2 (6 bases). The germline V gene has CDR1 MNHEY and CDR2 SVGAGI. This CDR3 has 13 residues. V gave up 10 bases and J gave up 6 bases, with 16 bases separating them. The CDR3 is CATKRLVGNEQFF. In nucleotides, the CDR3 is TGTGCCACCAAGAGACTAGTCGGCAATGAGCAGTTCTTC.

V and J are TRBV5-1 and TRBJ2-3; possible D gene TRBD2, 5 bases. This CDR3 is 15 amino acids long. Trimming cost V 2 bases and J 4 bases, with 14 bases left between them. Germline CDR1 reads SGHRS; CDR2 reads YFSETQ. The CDR3: CASSLQKGGSDTQYF. DNA for the CDR3: TGCGCCAGCAGCTTACAGAAGGGCGGGTCAGATACGCAGTATTTT.

For the CDR3, the DNA is TGTGCCAGCAGCCAGATGGCGGGAGTGGCGCAGTTCTTC. It is translated as CASSQMAGVAQFF. The chain couples TRBV3-1 (or the pseudogene TRBV3-2) to TRBJ2-1; 7 nucleotides align to TRBD2. The V and J ends lost 3 bases and 12 bases, in that order; junction bases with no gene match: 8. CDR1 is LGHDT and CDR2 is YNNKEL in the germline V gene (reference sequence). This CDR3 spans 13 amino acids.

CDR3 residues: CASSPRDFNEQFF. For the CDR3, the DNA is TGTGCCAGCAGTCCCCGGGATTTTAATGAGCAGTTCTTC. The chain couples TRBV12-3 or TRBV12-4 to TRBJ2-1; perhaps TRBD2 as D (5 bases). The CDR3 contains 13 residues. The V and J ends lost 5 bases and 7 bases respectively, with 12 bases between them.

The rearrangement links TRBV30 to TRBJ2-7; D call uncertain. The CDR3 has 11 amino acids. Germline V lookup: CDR1 GTSNPN, CDR2 SVGIG (reference sequence). Trimming removed 2 bases at V and 4 bases at J, with 6 bases between. The CDR3 here is CAWSHRYEQYF. Here the CDR3 DNA reads TGTGCCTGGAGTCACAGATACGAGCAGTACTTC.

The V and J genes are TRBV11-2 and TRBJ2-1; D gene unclear. Per the germline V gene, CDR1 is SGHAT and CDR2 is FQNNGV. V was trimmed by 1 base and J by 6 bases, leaving 10 bases between them. This CDR3 comprises 14 residues. CDR3 nucleotide sequence: TGTGCCAGCAGCTTAGTGGCAGGTGTCAATGAGCAGTTCTTC. Translation gives CASSLVAGVNEQFF.

This clone was picked up one time. This sequence joins TRBV5-1 and TRBJ2-5; D may be TRBD2 (6 bases). Germline V gene data show CDR1 as SGHRS and CDR2 as YFSETQ. This CDR3 has 14 amino acids. V dropped 0 bases and J dropped 5 bases, with 11 bases sitting between them. The CDR3 loop is CASSLGTSSETQYF. CDR3 in DNA: TGCGCCAGCAGCTTGGGAACTAGCAGCGAGACCCAGTACTTC.

The gene calls are TRBV19 and TRBJ2-2; TRBD2 is a possible D gene (5 bases). CDR3 length: 12 residues. Germline V gene sequence: CDR1 LNHDA, CDR2 SQIVND (reference sequence). Trimming removed 6 bases from V and 7 bases from J, with 9 bases in between. CDR3 nucleotides: TGTGCCAGTAGGAGGGATCTCGGGGAGCTGTTTTTT. This codes for CASRRDLGELFF.

The V and J genes are TRBV5-6 and TRBJ2-5, with 7 bases lining up with TRBD2. V lost 1 base, J lost 10 bases, and 7 bases stayed unmatched. CDR1 is SGHDT, CDR2 YYEEEE, per germline. The CDR3 consists of 13 residues. The CDR3 protein is CASSLTGTMGQYF. CDR3 bases: TGTGCCAGCAGCTTGACCGGGACTATGGGCCAGTACTTC.

V is TRBV5-1 and J is TRBJ2-3, with TRBD2 matching 13 bases. J lost 0 bases, V lost 4 bases, and 11 bases had no gene match. CDR1 SGHRS and CDR2 YFSETQ come from the germline V gene. The CDR3 is 19 amino acids. CDR3 in amino acids: CASSTGTSGTLWSTDTQYF. In DNA, the CDR3 is TGCGCCAGCAGCACCGGGACTAGCGGGACATTGTGGAGCACAGATACGCAGTATTTT. Filled out from reference TRBV5-1 and TRBJ2-3, the complete variable domain reads KAGVTQTPRYLIKTRGQQVTLSCSPISGHRSVSWYQQTPGQGLQFLFEYFSETQRNKGNFPGRFSGRQFSNSRSEMNVSTLELGDSALYLCASSTGTSGTLWSTDTQYFGPGTRLTVL.

The chain employs TRBV4-1 and TRBJ2-1, with 11 bases that match TRBD2. The CDR3 sequence is 18 residues long. The J segment lost 4 bases and the V segment lost 0 bases, leaving 8 bases of the junction unmatched. CDR1 MGHRA and CDR2 YSYEKL come from the germline V gene. In DNA, the CDR3 is TGCGCCAGCAGCCAAGAACCCATAGCGGGGGGGCCGTACAATGAGCAGTTCTTC. This sequence encodes CASSQEPIAGGPYNEQFF.

V is TRBV7-7 and J is TRBJ2-5; possibly TRBD2 for D (6 bases). Germline values: CDR1 SSHAT, CDR2 FNYEAQ (reference sequence). CDR3 length: 14 amino acids. V lost 5 bases and J lost 3, with 13 bases in between. The CDR3 sequence is CASSPLGGKETQYF. The CDR3, as DNA: TGTGCCAGCAGCCCGTTAGGCGGGAAAGAGACCCAGTACTTC.

V gene TRBV7-6 combines with J gene TRBJ1-1; tentatively, D is TRBD1 (5 bases). This CDR3 is 14 amino acids long. Germline V gene lookup returns CDR1 SGHVS and CDR2 FNYEAQ. With 3 bases removed from V and 1 base from J, the gap between germline ends came to 9 bases. As DNA, the CDR3 is TGTGCCAGCAGCTTGCGGGGACCGAACACTGAAGCTTTCTTT. This translates into CASSLRGPNTEAFF.

V is TRBV19 and J is TRBJ2-7; 8 bases match TRBD1. V trimming: 3 bases; J trimming: 0 bases; junction bases outside the gene matches: 4. CDR1 and CDR2 (germline): LNHDA, SQIVND (reference sequence). The CDR3 extends over 15 amino acids. The CDR3 region has the DNA TGTGCCAGTAGTATGAGGACAGGGAGCTCCTACGAGCAGTACTTC. Encoded protein: CASSMRTGSSYEQYF.

The chain couples TRBV9 to TRBJ1-6; 7 positions agree with TRBD1. The CDR3 runs 14 residues. Per the germline V gene, CDR1 is SGDLS and CDR2 is YYNGEE. V lost 3 bases, J lost 8 bases, and 5 bases stayed unmatched. The CDR3, as DNA: TGTGCCAGCAGCGGAATGGACAGGTATTCACCCCTCCACTTT. It translates to CASSGMDRYSPLHF.

The chain carries TRBV5-6 and TRBJ2-4, with D possibly being TRBD2 (6 bases). The CDR3 spans 16 residues. Trimming shortened V by 1 base and J by 5 bases, and 16 bases separated the two germline ends. In germline, CDR1 is SGHDT, CDR2 YYEEEE. Here the CDR3 reads CASSLRGTAQENIQYF. Here the CDR3 DNA reads TGTGCCAGCAGCTTGCGCGGGACTGCCCAAGAAAACATTCAGTACTTC.

The genes are TRBV19 and TRBJ1-5, with 8 bases aligning to TRBD1. Germline V gene lookup returns CDR1 LNHDA and CDR2 SQIVND (reference sequence). This CDR3 comprises 15 residues. V was clipped by 7 bases and J by 4 bases; unmatched bases: 9. The CDR3 nucleotides read TGTGCCAGTACCGAAGGACAGGGTAGAAATCAGCCCCAGCATTTT. Its protein is CASTEGQGRNQPQHF.

The chain employs TRBV2 and TRBJ1-2, with 12 bases fitting TRBD1. V shed 7 bases, J shed 5 bases, and the junction held 11 bases outside the gene matches. The CDR3 consists of 16 residues. The V gene's germline CDR1 is SNHLY and CDR2 FYNNEI. CDR3 in DNA: TGTGCCAGCAATTCCGGGACAGGGGGCCCCCAATATGGCTACACCTTC. Its translation is CASNSGTGGPQYGYTF.

The CDR3 protein is CASSGGGVSSSGANVLTF. As DNA, the CDR3 is TGTGCCAGCAGTGGAGGAGGGGTCTCAAGCTCTGGGGCCAACGTCCTGACTTTC. This chain connects TRBV6-1 to TRBJ2-6; a possible D gene is TRBD2 (6 bases). CDR1 and CDR2 (germline): MNHNS, SASEGT. The CDR3 spans 18 residues. V gave up 4 bases and J gave up 0 bases, with 16 bases separating them.

V gene TRBV9 combines with J gene TRBJ1-1; 9 bases are a match to TRBD1. Germline V gene sequence: CDR1 SGDLS, CDR2 YYNGEE. Unmatched junction bases numbered 9, after V lost 3 bases and J lost 3 bases. CDR3 length: 16 amino acids. The CDR3 sequence: CASSAHPGTGYTEAFF. The CDR3 DNA reads TGTGCCAGCAGCGCCCATCCAGGGACAGGGTACACTGAAGCTTTCTTT.

This chain links TRBV9 with TRBJ2-5; perhaps TRBD1 as D (6 bases). Germline CDR1 is SGDLS and CDR2 is YYNGEE. This CDR3 region has 13 residues. With 3 bases removed from V and 4 bases from J, the gap between germline ends came to 10 bases. CDR3 region: CASSALGGETQYF. The CDR3 nucleotides are TGTGCCAGCAGCGCCCTAGGGGGAGAGACCCAGTACTTC.

This chain uses TRBV30 with TRBJ1-5; 9 bases fit TRBD1. The CDR3 extends over 14 amino acids. The germline V gene encodes CDR1 GTSNPN and CDR2 SVGIG (reference sequence). J gave up 2 bases and V 3 bases, and 2 bases lay outside the gene matches. The CDR3 spells CAWRDRGRNQPQHF. The CDR3 DNA is TGTGCCTGGAGGGACAGGGGCCGCAATCAGCCCCAGCATTTT. The full variable domain, its missing parts supplied by reference TRBV30 and TRBJ1-5, is SQTIHQWPATLVQPVGSPLSLECTVEGTSNPNLYWYRQAAGRGLQLLFYSVGIGQISSEVPQNLSASRPQDRQFILSSKKLLLSDSGFYLCAWRDRGRNQPQHFGDGTRLSIL.

CDR3 region: CASTGRSREGADTQYF. CDR3 bases: TGCGCCAGCACGGGGCGCTCGCGGGAGGGTGCAGATACGCAGTATTTT. V gene TRBV10-2 combines with J gene TRBJ2-3; the match to TRBD2 covers 9 bases. The length of the CDR3 is 16 residues. Germline CDR1 reads WSHSY; CDR2 reads SAAADI. J lost 4 bases, V lost 7 bases, and 12 bases had no gene match.

This clone has more than one count but fewer than ten. The chain combines TRBV30 with TRBJ2-3; 13 bases are a match to TRBD2. Germline CDR1 and CDR2: GTSNPN and SVGIG (reference sequence). This CDR3 is 18 amino acids long. J was trimmed by 3 bases and V by 3 bases; bases with no gene match: 12. The CDR3 protein is CAWRRGTSGRALTDTQYF. DNA of the CDR3: TGTGCCTGGAGACGGGGAACTAGCGGGAGGGCCTTAACAGATACGCAGTATTTT.

The genes are TRBV3-1 (or the pseudogene TRBV3-2) and TRBJ2-5; tentative D call: TRBD1 (6 bases). From germline, CDR1 is LGHDT and CDR2 YNNKEL (reference sequence). Trimming pared 0 bases from V and 3 bases from J, leaving 8 bases between. This CDR3 comprises 14 residues. The CDR3 here is CASSQEQGEETQYF. CDR3 coding DNA: TGTGCCAGCAGCCAAGAACAGGGCGAAGAGACCCAGTACTTC.

This chain uses TRBV18 with TRBJ2-1; D remains ambiguous. CDR1 is KGHSH and CDR2 is LQKENI in the germline V gene. V was clipped by 4 bases and J by 0 bases, with 7 bases between them. The CDR3 extends over 14 amino acids. CDR3 protein: CASSLLGSYNEQFF. The CDR3 nucleotides are TGTGCCAGCTCACTTCTAGGCTCCTACAATGAGCAGTTCTTC.

This chain links TRBV5-1 with TRBJ2-7; 7 positions match TRBD2. Trimming took 4 bases from V and 4 from J; bases not matched to a gene: 11. The germline V gene encodes CDR1 SGHRS and CDR2 YFSETQ. There are 15 residues in the CDR3. In DNA, the CDR3 is TGCGCCAGCAGCACGTTAGACGCGGGAGTTTACGAGCAGTACTTC. It yields the protein CASSTLDAGVYEQYF.